This section outlines one TCR beta chain sequence together with its context. Here immunoSEQ multiplex PCR was the method, and the copy in TCRdb shows in-frame clones only, minus some. The data hold about 54,000 clones, with about 90% observed a single time. This CDR3 is built from 17 residues. CDR1 and CDR2 from the germline V gene are MNHEY and SMNVEV (reference sequence). The V end lost 4 bases, the J end lost 5 bases, and 23 bases lay between the germline ends. The data were taken from a study of blood T cell repertoires in COVID-19. For the study at large: Samples of COVID-19 (acute and convalescent) were obtained from the United States, Italy and Spain. Sources were T cells, B-cell-depleted T cells, or PBMCs; the material itself was cDNA or gDNA.

The chain recombines TRBV27 with TRBJ1-2; D is possibly TRBD1 (6 bases). The sequence was obtained from a woman aged 55-70 years with active or convalescent COVID-19. Source material: peripheral blood. CDR3 coding DNA: TGTGCCAGCAGTTCTTACTCGACAGGCCCACTTCGATATGGCTACACCTTC. This sequence encodes CASSSYSTGPLRYGYTF.